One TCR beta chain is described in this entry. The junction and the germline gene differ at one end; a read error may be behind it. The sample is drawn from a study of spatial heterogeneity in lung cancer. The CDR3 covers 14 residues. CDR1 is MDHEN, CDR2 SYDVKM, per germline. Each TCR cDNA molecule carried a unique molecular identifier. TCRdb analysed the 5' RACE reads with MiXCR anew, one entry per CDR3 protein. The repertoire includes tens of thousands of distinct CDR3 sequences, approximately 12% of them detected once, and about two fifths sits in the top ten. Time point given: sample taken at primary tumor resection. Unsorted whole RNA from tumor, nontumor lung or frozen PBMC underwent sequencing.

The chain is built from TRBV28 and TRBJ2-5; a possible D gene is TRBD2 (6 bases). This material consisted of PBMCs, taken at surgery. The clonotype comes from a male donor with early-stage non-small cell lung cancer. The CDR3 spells CVSSPSVILETQYF. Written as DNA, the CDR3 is TGTGTCAGCAGTCCTAGCGTGATCCTGGAGACCCAGTACTTC. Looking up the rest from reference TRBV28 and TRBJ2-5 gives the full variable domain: DVKVTQSSRYLVKRTGEKVFLECVQDMDHENMFWYRQDPGLGLRLIYFSYDVKMKEKGDIPEGYSVSREKKERFSLILESASTNQTSMYLCVSSPSVILETQYFGPGTRLLVL.